A single sample is the source of the 5 T cell receptor beta chains below, sequenced in a study of T-cell reconstitution after alpha-beta-depleted transplantation in children. The library targeted TCRbeta and was prepared with unique molecular identifiers. TCRdb redid the calling of the PCR reads with MiXCR, one entry per CDR3 protein. The sample consists of about 360,000 distinct CDR3 sequences, roughly 15% of them appearing once. The source material was PBMCs, sampled from the stem cell graft. These receptors were collected from a human donor who donated a stem cell graft to a child with Fanconi anemia.

This clonotype was seen many times. The gene calls are TRBV12-3 or TRBV12-4 and TRBJ1-4, with a possible D match to TRBD1 (5 bases). CDR3 length: 15 amino acids. V lost 7 bases and J 8 bases, leaving 20 bases between the germline ends. Here the CDR3 reads CASTMWSRAEEKLFF. The CDR3 coding sequence is TGTGCCAGCACCATGTGGTCCAGGGCTGAGGAAAAACTGTTTTTT.

This clonotype was observed a handful of times. This rearrangement joins TRBV20-1 to TRBJ1-2, with D uncertain. From germline, CDR1 is DFQATT and CDR2 SNEGSKA (reference sequence). V lost 7 bases and J lost 1, with 13 bases in between. There are 13 residues in the CDR3. CDR3 residues: CSVPPPDNYGYTF. In DNA form, the CDR3 reads TGCAGTGTTCCCCCTCCAGATAACTATGGCTACACCTTC.

This clonotype has ten or more counts. The J gene is TRBJ2-2, the V gene TRBV4-3; D unresolved. The CDR3 runs to 14 residues. V shed 4 bases and J shed 3 bases, with 9 bases lying between them. Germline V CDR1 and CDR2: LGHNA, YSLEER. The CDR3 reads CASSPIFDTGELFF. Written as DNA, the CDR3 is TGCGCCAGCAGCCCGATCTTTGACACCGGGGAGCTGTTTTTT.

CDR3 in DNA: TGCGCCAGCAGCCAAGCGGGGGGGCCGAGCAATGAGCAGTTCTTC. Its protein product is CASSQAGGPSNEQFF. J is TRBJ2-1 and V is TRBV4-3, with TRBD2 matching 8 bases. Germline V lookup: CDR1 LGHNA, CDR2 YSLEER. V was pared by 1 base and J by 6 bases, with 5 bases of the junction left unmatched. This CDR3 has 15 amino acids.

This clonotype was counted a few times. The rearrangement uses TRBV29-1 and TRBJ1-1, with D unresolved. The CDR3 has 12 amino acids. Germline V gene data show CDR1 as SQVTM and CDR2 as ANQGSEA. V was shortened by 2 bases and J by 2 bases, with 6 bases between the two germline ends. The chain's CDR3 is CSVESSNTEAFF. The CDR3 DNA reads TGCAGCGTTGAATCCAGCAACACTGAAGCTTTCTTT.